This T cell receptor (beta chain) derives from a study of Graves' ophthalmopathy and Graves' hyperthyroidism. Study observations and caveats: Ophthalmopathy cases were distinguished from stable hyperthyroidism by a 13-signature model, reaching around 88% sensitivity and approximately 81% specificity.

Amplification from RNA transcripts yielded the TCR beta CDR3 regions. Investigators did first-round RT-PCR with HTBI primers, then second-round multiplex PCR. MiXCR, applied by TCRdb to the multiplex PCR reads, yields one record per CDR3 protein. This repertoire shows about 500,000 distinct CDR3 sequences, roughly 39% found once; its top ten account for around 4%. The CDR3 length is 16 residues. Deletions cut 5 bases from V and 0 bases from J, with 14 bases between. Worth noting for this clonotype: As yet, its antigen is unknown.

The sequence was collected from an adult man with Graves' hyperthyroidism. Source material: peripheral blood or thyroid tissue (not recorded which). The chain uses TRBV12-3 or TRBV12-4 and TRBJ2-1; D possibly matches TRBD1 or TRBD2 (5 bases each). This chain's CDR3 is CASSAGTRSSYNEQFF. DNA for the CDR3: TGTGCCAGCAGTGCCGGGACGAGGAGCTCCTACAATGAGCAGTTCTTC.